This T cell receptor beta chain was documented in a study of Tregs in tolerant kidney transplant recipients. Study information: Recipients received nonmyeloablative bone marrow transplants from related graft donors, with transient mixed chimerism. Overall study findings and caveats: This study did not directly address biological reproducibility. Validation in larger populations is needed because few patients were studied.

The count of this clone is one. Its antigen is undetermined. Using immunoSEQ multiplex PCR, the repertoire was profiled, and TCRdb retains in-frame clones only, with some absent. The sample lists about 83,000 clones, 95% to 98% seen once, with 0.56% in the top ten. This receptor was taken from a human donor who received a combined kidney and bone marrow transplant. The material sequenced was CD4+ T cells from blood, taken before the transplant.

The CDR3 bases are TGTGCCAGCAGCTGGGCCTCCAACTATGGCTACACCTTC. This sequence encodes CASSWASNYGYTF. The chain carries TRBV6-5 and TRBJ1-2, with D uncertain. CDR1 MNHEY and CDR2 SVGAGI come from the germline V gene. With 6 bases removed from V and 2 bases from J, the gap between germline ends came to 10 bases. The CDR3 is made up of 13 amino acids.